This TCR beta chain is drawn from a study of blood T cell repertoires in COVID-19. Study-level background: From the United States, Italy and Spain came samples of acute and convalescent COVID-19. PBMCs, B-cell-depleted T cells, or T cells were the source of the cDNA or gDNA that made up the material.

Germline CDR1 and CDR2: LNHDA and SQIVND (reference sequence). Trimming took off 3 bases at V and 5 bases at J, with 13 bases between the two ends. CDR3 length equals 14 residues. Original processing notes: It was from reference gene primer amplification that nucleated cell counts were estimated. Profiling relied on immunoSEQ multiplex PCR, and the TCRdb table lists in-frame clones only, not all of them. That table supplies the V and J calls and clone size; D and trimming were determined from the DNA. The sample has some 90,000 clones; about nine tenths are singletons. This clonotype was obtained from a man aged 50-60 years with acute or convalescent COVID-19. Sequenced material: peripheral blood. The chain links TRBV19 to TRBJ1-1; TRBD1 might be the D (5 bases). CDR3 region: CASSIRVRETEAFF. The CDR3 coding sequence is TGTGCCAGTAGTATCAGGGTCCGAGAAACTGAAGCTTTCTTT. The full variable domain, with the rest looked up from reference TRBV19 and TRBJ1-1, is DGGITQSPKYLFRKEGQNVTLSCEQNLNHDAMYWYRQDPGQGLRLIYYSQIVNDFQKGDIAEGYSVSREKKESFPLTVTSAQKNPTAFYLCASSIRVRETEAFFGQGTRLTVV.